This T cell receptor (beta chain) originates from a study of blood T cell repertoires in COVID-19. Across the whole study: Samples of COVID-19 (acute and convalescent) were obtained from the United States, Italy and Spain.

In terms of age and location, participants ranged from about 18 to 89 years and lived in under 30 US areas. Researchers sorted participants into cohorts using their self-reported clinical history. About this clone itself: Other DNA sequences in this sample translate to the same CDR3.

J gave up 5 bases and V 3 bases, and 1 base lay outside the gene matches. Germline-derived CDR1 and CDR2 are MDHEN and SYDVKM. The CDR3 covers 14 residues. Some clones are missing from TCRdb's copy, which holds only in-frame ones; the method was immunoSEQ multiplex PCR. Counted here are hundreds of thousands of clones, about 90% occurring once; the ten biggest clones make up about 1.7%. The sequenced material came from PBMCs or T cells enriched from blood (not recorded which). The sequence derives from a woman aged 18-29 years with acute COVID-19. The chain couples TRBV28 to TRBJ2-1, with 10 nucleotides matching TRBD1. CDR3 nucleotide sequence: TGTGCCAGCAGTTTGACAGGGGGCAACAATGAGCAGTTCTTC. It yields the protein CASSLTGGNNEQFF. The whole variable domain, filled in from reference TRBV28 and TRBJ2-1, reads DVKVTQSSRYLVKRTGEKVFLECVQDMDHENMFWYRQDPGLGLRLIYFSYDVKMKEKGDIPEGYSVSREKKERFSLILESASTNQTSMYLCASSLTGGNNEQFFGPGTRLTVL.